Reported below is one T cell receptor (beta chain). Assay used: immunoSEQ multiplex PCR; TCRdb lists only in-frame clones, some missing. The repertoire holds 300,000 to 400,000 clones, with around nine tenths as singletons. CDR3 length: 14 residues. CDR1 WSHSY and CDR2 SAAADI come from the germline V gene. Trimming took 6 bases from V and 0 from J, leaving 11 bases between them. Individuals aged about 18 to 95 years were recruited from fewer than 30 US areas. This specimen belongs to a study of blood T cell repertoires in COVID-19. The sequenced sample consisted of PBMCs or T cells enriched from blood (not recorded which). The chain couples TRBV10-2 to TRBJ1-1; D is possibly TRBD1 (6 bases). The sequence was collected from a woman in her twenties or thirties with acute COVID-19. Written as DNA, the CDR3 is TGCGCCAGCAGCCCCGGACAGTTGAACACTGAAGCTTTCTTT. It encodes CASSPGQLNTEAFF.